This passage covers 12 T cell receptor beta chains from one sample sequenced in a study of blood T cell repertoires in COVID-19. Profiled with immunoSEQ multiplex PCR; TCRdb holds only in-frame clones, not every one. The sample carries roughly 120,000 clones, 90% recorded once. Sequencing used peripheral blood. The receptors come from a man aged 55 to 70 with COVID-19, enrolled during active disease.

The genes are TRBV5-1 and TRBJ1-1, with TRBD1 matching over 8 bases. V dropped 2 bases and J dropped 0; count of bases not matched to a gene: 9. CDR3 length: 17 residues. CDR1 and CDR2 from the germline V gene are SGHRS and YFSETQ. CDR3 region: CASSLPGTGSMNTEAFF. The DNA of the CDR3 is TGCGCCAGCAGCTTACCCGGGACAGGCAGCATGAACACTGAAGCTTTCTTT.

The chain is built from TRBV24-1 and TRBJ1-4; the D gene is possibly TRBD1 (5 bases). Germline V gene data show CDR1 as KGHDR and CDR2 as SFDVKD. V was trimmed by 4 bases and J by 6 bases, leaving 14 bases between them. This CDR3 has 15 residues. In DNA, the CDR3 is TGTGCCACCAGTGAACCTAATGGGGCCGATGAAAAACTGTTTTTT. As protein: CATSEPNGADEKLFF.

The chain joins TRBV7-9 to TRBJ2-5; D may be TRBD2 (6 bases). With 5 bases removed from V and 5 bases from J, the gap between germline ends came to 12 bases. This CDR3 is built from 13 residues. The germline V gene has CDR1 SEHNR and CDR2 FQNEAQ (reference sequence). The CDR3: CASSLTSWETQYF. The CDR3 DNA reads as TGTGCCAGCAGCCTCACTAGCTGGGAGACCCAGTACTTC. The variable domain in full, completed from reference TRBV7-9 and TRBJ2-5, reads DTGVSQNPRHKITKRGQNVTFRCDPISEHNRLYWYRQTLGQGPEFLTYFQNEAQLEKSRLLSDRFSAERPKGSFSTLEIQRTEQGDSAMYLCASSLTSWETQYFGPGTRLLVL.

This chain connects TRBV25-1 to TRBJ2-1; 7 nucleotides align to TRBD1. The junction had 9 bases not matched to a gene; V was cut back by 2 bases and J by 5 bases. The CDR3 length is 16 residues. Germline V gene lookup returns CDR1 MGHDK and CDR2 SYGVNS. Here the CDR3 reads CASSEPPTGSDNEQFF. The CDR3 bases are TGTGCCAGCAGTGAACCCCCGACAGGGTCCGACAATGAGCAGTTCTTC.

This chain joins TRBV29-1 and TRBJ1-4, with D possibly being TRBD1 (5 bases). The CDR3 sequence is 11 residues long. V lost 6 bases and J 6 bases, leaving 8 bases between the germline ends. CDR1 SQVTM and CDR2 ANQGSEA come from the germline V gene. CDR3 residues: CSVGGDEKLFF. The CDR3 nucleotides are TGCAGCGTGGGAGGGGATGAAAAACTGTTTTTT.

The chain links TRBV2 to TRBJ1-5, with D hard to call. Trimming removed 1 base from V and 6 bases from J, with 10 bases in between. Germline V gives CDR1 SNHLY, CDR2 FYNNEI. The CDR3 runs 14 residues. This CDR3 is CASSEVGKSQPQHF. The CDR3 DNA is TGTGCCAGCAGTGAAGTCGGGAAATCTCAGCCCCAGCATTTT.

The V gene is TRBV5-6, the J gene TRBJ1-3; maybe TRBD1 (6 bases). The CDR3 spans 14 residues. Trimming pared 4 bases from V and 4 bases from J, leaving 12 bases between. The germline gives CDR1 SGHDT, CDR2 YYEEEE. CDR3 in DNA: TGTGCCAGCAGCCACAGGGTGGGCGGAAACACCATATATTTT. It encodes CASSHRVGGNTIYF.

This rearrangement joins TRBV19 to TRBJ1-1; D gene ambiguous. There are 13 residues in the CDR3. Germline V gene lookup returns CDR1 LNHDA and CDR2 SQIVND (reference sequence). V shed 4 bases and J shed 5 bases, with 11 bases lying between them. In nucleotides, the CDR3 is TGTGCCAGTAGTACCCTTAGGGAGACTGAAGCTTTCTTT. It encodes CASSTLRETEAFF.

The gene calls are TRBV11-2 and TRBJ2-7, with D tentatively TRBD2 (6 bases). The CDR3 is 15 amino acids. Between the trimmed V and J ends, which lost 3 bases and 0 bases, there was a span of 12 bases. Germline V lookup: CDR1 SGHAT, CDR2 FQNNGV. CDR3: CASSFGTTSSYEQYF. CDR3 coding DNA: TGTGCCAGCAGCTTTGGGACGACTAGCTCCTACGAGCAGTACTTC.

V is TRBV7-9 and J is TRBJ2-3; 10 nucleotides agree with TRBD2. Trimming took 2 bases from V and 7 from J; bases not matched to a gene: 9. Germline assignment: CDR1 SEHNR and CDR2 FQNEAQ (reference sequence). The CDR3 spans 16 residues. CDR3 sequence (DNA): TGTGCCAGCAGCTTAATATCCGGGACTAGCGAAAATACGCAGTATTTT. Its protein is CASSLISGTSENTQYF.

V is TRBV9 and J is TRBJ2-1; 12 bases match TRBD2. The V gene's germline CDR1 is SGDLS and CDR2 YYNGEE. The junction had 7 bases not matched to a gene; V was cut back by 4 bases and J by 5 bases. This CDR3 has 16 amino acids. CDR3 protein: CASSPRTSGIDNEQFF. The CDR3 bases are TGTGCCAGCAGCCCCAGGACTAGCGGGATCGACAATGAGCAGTTCTTC.

V gene TRBV7-2 combines with J gene TRBJ1-2, with D maybe TRBD1 (5 bases). The V end lost 6 bases, the J end lost 4 bases, and 21 bases lay between the germline ends. The germline V gene has CDR1 SGHTA and CDR2 FQGNSA. This CDR3 has 16 amino acids. CDR3 sequence reads: CASSSVVDVGLYGYTF. The CDR3 region has the DNA TGTGCCAGCAGTTCGGTAGTGGATGTGGGGCTCTATGGCTACACCTTC.